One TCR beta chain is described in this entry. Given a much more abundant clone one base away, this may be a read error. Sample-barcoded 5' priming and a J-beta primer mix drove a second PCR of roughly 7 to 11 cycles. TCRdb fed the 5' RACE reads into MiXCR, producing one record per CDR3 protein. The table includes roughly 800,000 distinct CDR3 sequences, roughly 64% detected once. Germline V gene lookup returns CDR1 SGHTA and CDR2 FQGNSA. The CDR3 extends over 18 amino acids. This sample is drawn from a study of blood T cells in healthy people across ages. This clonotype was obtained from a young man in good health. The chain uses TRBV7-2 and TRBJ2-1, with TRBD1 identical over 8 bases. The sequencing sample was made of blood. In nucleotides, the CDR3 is TGTGCCATCAGCTTAGCTATTCAGGGGGCGACGGCTTACAATGAGCAGTTCTTC. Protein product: CAISLAIQGATAYNEQFF.